This T cell receptor (beta chain) was sequenced for a study of blood T cell repertoires in COVID-19. As for the study in general: Acute and convalescent COVID-19 specimens originated in the United States, Italy and Spain. Nucleic acid was either cDNA or gDNA, and it came from T cells, B-cell-depleted T cells, or PBMCs.

A single count supports this clone. Original handling: Amplification of reference gene primers provided the estimated nucleated cell counts. Libraries were prepared by immunoSEQ multiplex PCR; TCRdb keeps only in-frame clonotypes and omits some of them. The V and J calls and the clone size are those of that table, but D and trimming were determined from the DNA. The table lists about 250,000 clones, approximately 80% of them singletons. The J segment lost 1 base and the V segment lost 9 bases, leaving 14 bases of the junction unmatched. Per the germline V gene, CDR1 is KGHDR and CDR2 is SFDVKD. CDR3 length: 18 residues.

The sequence came from a man at least 80 years old with acute or convalescent COVID-19. Sequenced material: peripheral blood. The rearrangement joins TRBV24-1 to TRBJ2-4; 10 nucleotides line up with TRBD1. The CDR3 sequence: CATPVRQGAPWAKNIQYF. The CDR3 nucleotides are TGTGCCACCCCCGTGCGACAGGGGGCCCCTTGGGCCAAAAACATTCAGTACTTC.